The text below deals with one TCR beta chain. It has no known antigen specificity. There are no base qualities to consult, and no much larger clone falls within one base. These data come from a study of patients and donors after allogeneic stem cell transplantation (dated by TCRdb to 2020 to 2022). CDR1 and CDR2, looked up from the germline V gene, are SGHRS and YFSETQ. The CDR3 runs 15 residues from the cysteine to the phenylalanine. Left in the record is the CDR3 DNA by itself, 45 bases read in frame from the first base. Trimming at the junction amounts to 4 bases on V and 7 bases on J, and the germline ends lie 18 bases apart. The protocol used for the library was RT-PCR. TCRdb lists the instrument as NextSeq 550. The raw public data were reprocessed by TCRdb itself: fastp quality trimming at Q25, MiXCR clonotype calling, in-frame beta chains only. Here each entry gathers all rows of one CDR3 protein and keeps the most common genes and DNA. The sample includes approximately 430,000 distinct CDR3 sequences, with around 16% observed a single time. The biggest ten clones account for around 7.9% of the sample.

The receptor was isolated from a human donor who was either an allogeneic HSCT recipient or a stem cell or donor lymphocyte infusion donor (not recorded which). It is not recorded whose cells these are; they may come from a transplant donor. The specimen sequenced was blood, either unsorted or a sorted T cell fraction (not recorded which). The rearrangement combines TRBV5-1 with TRBJ1-5; the D gene is not confidently resolved. The CDR3 protein: CASSEGGPGQQPQHF. In nucleotide form, the sequence is TGCGCCAGCAGCGAAGGCGGCCCCGGGCAACAGCCCCAGCATTTT. The CDR3, completed at both ends by the reference TRBV5-1 and TRBJ1-5 genes, gives the full variable domain KAGVTQTPRYLIKTRGQQVTLSCSPISGHRSVSWYQQTPGQGLQFLFEYFSETQRNKGNFPGRFSGRQFSNSRSEMNVSTLELGDSALYLCASSEGGPGQQPQHFGDGTRLSIL.